This T cell receptor beta chain was observed in a study of response to subunit inactivated influenza vaccine. TCRdb used MiXCR to reprocess the RT-PCR reads, holding one entry per CDR3 protein. The profile covers about 540,000 distinct CDR3 sequences, with roughly 23% appearing a single time and about 2.8% taken by the ten largest. Trimming took off 5 bases at V and 6 bases at J, with 14 bases between the two ends. This CDR3 spans 13 amino acids. Germline V gives CDR1 SEHNR, CDR2 FQNEAQ (reference sequence). This clonotype showed up many times. Its antigen remains unidentified. Broader study findings: The authors suggested that few new T cells are recruited per seasonal influenza vaccination.

These same records also appear under a second study, on T cells expressing NK-cell markers. That report notes: The cDNA for TCR beta came from 5'RACE template switching with UMIs. Anti-gamma-delta TCR antibody use in several experiments restricted sorting to alpha-beta TCR T cells. For a few donors, these clonotypes were likewise the leading ones in the CD3+CD56-NKG2C+ fraction. The study did not resolve the HCMV specificity of expanded NKG2C+ T cell clones.

This clonotype was sampled from a man aged 50-60 years who received an inactivated influenza vaccine. Sequences were derived from CD4+ T cells sorted from PBMCs, sampled 11 to 12 days after vaccination. The chain uses TRBV7-9 and TRBJ2-7; no clear D. CDR3 sequence: CASSPGIAIEQYF. CDR3 nucleotides: TGTGCCAGCAGCCCTGGAATAGCAATCGAGCAGTACTTC.